The 15 T cell receptor beta chains presented below share a single source sample, sequenced in a study of cytomegalovirus exposure and HLA in healthy donors. Profiled with immunoSEQ multiplex PCR; TCRdb holds only in-frame clones, not every one. The sample shows 180,000 or so clones, about 89% of them seen only once. Sequenced sample: PBMCs. The source of these receptors is a man aged 30-40 years in good health and CMV-seropositive.

This clone has only a few counts. The CDR3: CAWRGSGTGKNIQYF. For the CDR3, the DNA is TGTGCCTGGAGGGGGTCGGGCACGGGGAAAAACATTCAGTACTTC. This chain uses TRBV30 with TRBJ2-4; maybe TRBD2 (5 bases). The CDR3 contains 15 residues. Germline V gene sequence: CDR1 GTSNPN, CDR2 SVGIG (reference sequence). Trimming removed 3 bases at V and 4 bases at J, with 16 bases between.

The J gene is TRBJ1-4, the V gene TRBV9, with 8 bases fitting TRBD1. V lost 2 bases and J lost 8; bases outside the gene matches: 2. The length of the CDR3 is 13 residues. The V gene's germline CDR1 is SGDLS and CDR2 YYNGEE. CDR3 coding DNA: TGTGCCAGCAGCGTCCGGACAGGGGAAAAACTGTTTTTT. Amino acid sequence: CASSVRTGEKLFF.

The count of this clone is one. The V gene is TRBV5-1, the J gene TRBJ2-3; D may be TRBD2 (5 bases). There are 14 residues in the CDR3. The V end was cut by 0 bases, the J end by 4 bases, with 9 bases between. Germline loops: CDR1 SGHRS, CDR2 YFSETQ. CDR3 residues: CASSLVTDSDTQYF. The CDR3 DNA reads TGCGCCAGCAGCTTGGTAACGGACTCAGATACGCAGTATTTT.

V and J are TRBV30 and TRBJ1-6; 9 bases agree with TRBD1. The CDR3 is 15 residues long. After removal of 0 bases from V and 6 bases from J, the junction contained 3 bases not matched to a gene. The V gene's germline CDR1 is GTSNPN and CDR2 SVGIG (reference sequence). CDR3 loop: CAWSVPDRGNSPLHF. The CDR3 bases are TGTGCCTGGAGTGTCCCGGACAGGGGTAATTCACCCCTCCACTTT. Full variable domain (missing parts from reference TRBV30 and TRBJ1-6): SQTIHQWPATLVQPVGSPLSLECTVEGTSNPNLYWYRQAAGRGLQLLFYSVGIGQISSEVPQNLSASRPQDRQFILSSKKLLLSDSGFYLCAWSVPDRGNSPLHFGNGTRLTVT.

J is TRBJ2-3 and V is TRBV6-4; no firm D call. The CDR3 runs 15 residues. The V gene lost 7 bases and the J gene lost 0 bases, with 14 bases spanning the gap. Germline V CDR1 and CDR2: MRHNA, SNTAGT. CDR3 residues: CASKTAALSTDTQYF. The CDR3 nucleotides are TGTGCCAGCAAGACTGCCGCACTTAGCACAGATACGCAGTATTTT.

The CDR3 DNA follows: TGTGCCAGCAGCTTAGTCCTCGGGGAGCTGTTTTTT. This gives the protein CASSLVLGELFF. The chain combines TRBV7-2 with TRBJ2-2, with D uncertain. The V end was cut by 1 base, the J end by 7 bases, with 4 bases between. The germline gives CDR1 SGHTA, CDR2 FQGNSA. This CDR3 comprises 12 residues.

This chain joins TRBV7-2 and TRBJ2-5; 7 bases map to TRBD1. V shed 5 bases and J 5 bases; nucleotides not matched to a gene: 2. Germline assignment: CDR1 SGHTA and CDR2 FQGNSA. The CDR3 spans 12 residues. DNA for the CDR3: TGTGCCAGCAGCAGGGGGCAGGAGACCCAGTACTTC. It is translated as CASSRGQETQYF.

This chain uses TRBV6-1 with TRBJ1-2, with a weak D call TRBD1 (5 bases). Trimming pared 2 bases from V and 8 bases from J, leaving 15 bases between. Germline-derived CDR1 and CDR2 are MNHNS and SASEGT. This CDR3 contains 14 residues. The CDR3 DNA sequence: TGTGCCAGCAGTGAATCCTCCAGGGATCGAGGCTACACCTTC. Protein sequence: CASSESSRDRGYTF.

The chain joins TRBV29-1 to TRBJ2-2; 7 bases are shared with TRBD1. This CDR3 contains 14 residues. In germline, CDR1 is SQVTM, CDR2 ANQGSEA. Trimming took 7 bases from V and 1 from J; bases not matched to a gene: 6. The CDR3 here is CSAERTGNTGELFF. The CDR3 DNA follows: TGCAGCGCCGAAAGGACAGGGAACACCGGGGAGCTGTTTTTT.

This chain uses TRBV5-1 with TRBJ1-6, with 8 nucleotides matching TRBD1. With 6 bases clipped from V and 8 bases from J, the junction kept 4 bases outside the gene matches. The CDR3 covers 13 residues. Germline CDR1 is SGHRS and CDR2 is YFSETQ. In nucleotides, the CDR3 is TGCGCCAGCACCACAGGGGGGGATTCACCCCTCCACTTT. It specifies CASTTGGDSPLHF.

The CDR3 sequence: CASSLEGSGYTF. The CDR3 nucleotides read TGTGCCAGCAGCTTAGAGGGTTCTGGCTACACCTTC. V usage is TRBV7-2 and J usage is TRBJ1-2; D is undetermined. Trimming shortened V by 1 base and J by 7 bases, and 7 bases separated the two germline ends. The CDR3 has 12 amino acids. Germline CDR1 reads SGHTA; CDR2 reads FQGNSA.

This rearrangement joins TRBV2 to TRBJ2-2, with TRBD2 as a possible D gene (6 bases). Germline values: CDR1 SNHLY, CDR2 FYNNEI. This CDR3 contains 14 residues. Between the trimmed V and J ends, which lost 5 bases and 2 bases, there was a span of 9 bases. The CDR3 protein is CASSFGTNTGELFF. Written as DNA, the CDR3 is TGTGCCAGCAGTTTCGGGACTAACACCGGGGAGCTGTTTTTT.

The rearrangement joins TRBV6-1 to TRBJ1-5; TRBD1 matches 7 bases. The germline CDR1 and CDR2 sequences are MNHNS and SASEGT. V lost 2 bases to trimming and J lost 5 bases; unmatched junction nucleotides: 9. There are 16 residues in the CDR3. The CDR3, as DNA: TGTGCCAGCAGTGAATTAACAGGGGACGGCGATCAGCCCCAGCATTTT. This translates into CASSELTGDGDQPQHF.

V gene TRBV6-1 combines with J gene TRBJ2-7; TRBD1 matches at 9 bases. CDR3 length: 15 residues. Germline CDR1 is MNHNS and CDR2 is SASEGT. The trim removed 4 bases at V and 0 bases at J, leaving 4 bases unmatched. The CDR3 spells CASSVGTGYSYEQYF. CDR3 DNA: TGTGCCAGCAGTGTAGGGACAGGGTACTCCTACGAGCAGTACTTC.

This rearrangement joins TRBV6-1 to TRBJ2-7; 8 bases are shared with TRBD1. The germline V gene encodes CDR1 MNHNS and CDR2 SASEGT. The CDR3 runs 15 residues. Trimming at V came to 8 bases and at J to 0 bases, leaving 9 bases not matched to a gene. In DNA form, the CDR3 reads TGTGCCAGCGTGATAAGACAGGGGAGCTCCTACGAGCAGTACTTC. This gives the protein CASVIRQGSSYEQYF.